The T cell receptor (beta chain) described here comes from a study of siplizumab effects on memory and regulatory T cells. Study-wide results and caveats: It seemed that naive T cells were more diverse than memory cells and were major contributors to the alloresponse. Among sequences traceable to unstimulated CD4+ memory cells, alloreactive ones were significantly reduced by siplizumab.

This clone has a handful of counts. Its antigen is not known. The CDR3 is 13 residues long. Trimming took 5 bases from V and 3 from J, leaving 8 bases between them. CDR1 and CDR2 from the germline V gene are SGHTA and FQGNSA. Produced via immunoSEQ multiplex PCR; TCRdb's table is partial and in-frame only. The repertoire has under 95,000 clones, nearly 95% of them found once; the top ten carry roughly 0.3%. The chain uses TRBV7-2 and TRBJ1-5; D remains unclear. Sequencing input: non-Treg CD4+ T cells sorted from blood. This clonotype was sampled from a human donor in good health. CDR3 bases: TGTGCCAGCAGCGCCAGTACCAATCAGCCCCAGCATTTT. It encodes CASSASTNQPQHF.